This TCR beta chain originates from a study of blood T cell repertoires in COVID-19. Study-level information: There were acute and convalescent COVID-19 samples, and they came from the United States, Italy and Spain.

The V gene lost 4 bases and the J gene lost 5 bases, with 15 bases spanning the gap. Germline CDR1 SGHNT, CDR2 YYREEE (reference sequence). The CDR3 is 14 residues long. Data came from immunoSEQ multiplex PCR; TCRdb stores just in-frame clones and leaves some out. The sample has some 260,000 clones, around 84% seen once. Sequencing used PBMCs or T cells enriched from blood (not recorded which). The rearrangement joins TRBV5-4 to TRBJ1-1; TRBD1 might be the D (6 bases). The source of this sequence is a man aged 25-40 years with acute COVID-19. CDR3 loop: CASSPPAGATEAFF. CDR3 DNA sequence: TGTGCCAGCAGCCCCCCCGCAGGGGCGACTGAAGCTTTCTTT.